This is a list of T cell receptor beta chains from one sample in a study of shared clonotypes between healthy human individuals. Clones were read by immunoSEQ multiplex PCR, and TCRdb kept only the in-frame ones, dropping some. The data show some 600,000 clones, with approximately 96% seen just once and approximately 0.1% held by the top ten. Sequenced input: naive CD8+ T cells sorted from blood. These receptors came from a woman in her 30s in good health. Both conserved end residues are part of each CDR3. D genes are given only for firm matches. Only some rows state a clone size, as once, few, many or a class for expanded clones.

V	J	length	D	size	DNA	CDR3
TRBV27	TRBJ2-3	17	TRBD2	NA	TGTGCCAGCAGTTTATCCTGGCGTTTAGCGGGACTGTATACGCAGTATTTT	CASSLSWRLAGLYTQYF
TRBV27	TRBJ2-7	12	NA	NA	TGTGCCACCGGGGACTCCAGCTACGAGCAGTACTTC	CATGDSSYEQYF
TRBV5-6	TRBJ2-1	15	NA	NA	TGTGCCAGCAGCTTGTCTGTCCAGGGTAACAATGAGCAGTTCTTC	CASSLSVQGNNEQFF
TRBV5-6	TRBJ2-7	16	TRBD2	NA	TGTGCCAGCAGCCGGATGTGGGAGAGCGGGACCTACGAGCAGTACTTC	CASSRMWESGTYEQYF
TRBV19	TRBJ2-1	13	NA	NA	TGTGCCAGTAGTATGTGGGGTAAGAATGAGCAGTTCTTC	CASSMWGKNEQFF
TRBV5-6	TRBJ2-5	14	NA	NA	TGTGCCAGCAGCTTAAAGGGGTACCAAGAGACCCAGTACTTC	CASSLKGYQETQYF
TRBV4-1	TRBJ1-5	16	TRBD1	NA	TGCGCCAGCAGCCACGGCCAGGACAGGTTTAAGCAGCCCCAGCATTTT	CASSHGQDRFKQPQHF
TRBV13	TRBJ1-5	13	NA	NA	TGTGCCAGCAGCTTACAGGGGACTCAGCCCCAGCATTTT	CASSLQGTQPQHF
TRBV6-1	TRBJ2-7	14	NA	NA	TGTGCCAGCAGTGGGCCGGGACGGACCTACGAGCAGTACTTC	CASSGPGRTYEQYF
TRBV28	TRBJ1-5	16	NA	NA	TGTGCCAGCAGTTTATTCAAGGGGCAGGTCAATCAGCCCCAGCATTTT	CASSLFKGQVNQPQHF
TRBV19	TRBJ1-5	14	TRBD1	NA	TGTGCCAGTTGGGACAGGGAAAGGAATCAGCCCCAGCATTTT	CASWDRERNQPQHF
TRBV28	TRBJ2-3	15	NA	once	TGTGCCAGCAGTTTAGGGAGCGGCCCACCAGATACGCAGTATTTT	CASSLGSGPPDTQYF
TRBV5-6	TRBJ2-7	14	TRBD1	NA	TGTGCCAGCAGCTTGGGACAGGGGCCCAGTGAGCAGTACTTC	CASSLGQGPSEQYF
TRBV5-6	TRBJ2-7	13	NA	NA	TGTGCCAGCAGCTTTGGGTCGTCCTACGAGCAGTACTTC	CASSFGSSYEQYF
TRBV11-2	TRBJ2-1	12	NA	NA	TGTGCCAGCAGCTTAGATCACAATGAGCAGTTCTTC	CASSLDHNEQFF
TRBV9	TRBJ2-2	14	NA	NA	TGTGCCAGCAGCGCAACTAGTATCATGGAGGAGCTGTTTTTT	CASSATSIMEELFF
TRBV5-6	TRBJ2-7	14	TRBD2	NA	TGTGCCAGCAGCCCTAGCGGGAGTTCCTACGAGCAGTACTTC	CASSPSGSSYEQYF
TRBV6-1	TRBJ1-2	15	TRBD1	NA	TGTGCCAGTTCCCGACTTGTAGGGGGCTCGGGGGGCTACACCTTC	CASSRLVGGSGGYTF
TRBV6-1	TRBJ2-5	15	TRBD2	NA	TGTGCCAGCAGTCATGGGACTAACCTCCAAGAGACCCAGTACTTC	CASSHGTNLQETQYF
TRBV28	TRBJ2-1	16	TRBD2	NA	TGTGCCAGCAGTCCGATGGCGGGAGAGAAATACAATGAGCAGTTCTTC	CASSPMAGEKYNEQFF
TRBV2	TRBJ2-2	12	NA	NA	TGTGCCAGCCCGACGAACACCGGGGAGCTGTTTTTT	CASPTNTGELFF
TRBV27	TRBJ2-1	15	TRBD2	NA	TGTGCCAGCAGTTCCGGGACTAGCGGAGTCAATGAGCAGTTCTTC	CASSSGTSGVNEQFF
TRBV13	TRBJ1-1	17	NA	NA	TGTGCCAGCAGCTTTTTCAAAAGAGGGGGGGACTACACTGAAGCTTTCTTT	CASSFFKRGGDYTEAFF
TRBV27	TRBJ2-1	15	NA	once	TGTGCCAGCAGTTTGCGCACGGGAGCCCACAATGAGCAGTTCTTC	CASSLRTGAHNEQFF
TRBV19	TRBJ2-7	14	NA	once	TGTGCCAGTAGTATCTATAAAAGGTCCTACGAGCAGTACTTC	CASSIYKRSYEQYF
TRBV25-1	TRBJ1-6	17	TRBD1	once	TGTGCCAGCAGTGAAACCCGCGGGACAGATTATAATTCACCCCTCCACTTT	CASSETRGTDYNSPLHF
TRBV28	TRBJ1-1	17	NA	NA	TGTGCCAGCAGTAAAACTCACAGGGAGGCTCGTAACGCTGAAGCTTTCTTT	CASSKTHREARNAEAFF